This TCR beta chain is drawn from a study of radiotherapy plus CTLA-4 blockade in lung cancer. Study-wide background: Objective responses were recorded in about 17% of patients, with disease control recorded in approximately 32%.

Points on this clone: Its antigen is as yet unknown.

V dropped 5 bases and J dropped 4; count of bases not matched to a gene: 3. This CDR3 region has 14 residues. Germline V CDR1 and CDR2: KGHSH, LQKENI. Broader study findings: Clones derived from tumor TCRs expanded in blood after radiotherapy plus ipilimumab.

Assay: immunoSEQ multiplex PCR; the TCRdb copy retains only in-frame clones and omits some. The sample lists tens of thousands of clones; around 75% were seen once. The material sequenced was peripheral blood, taken from a patient treated with radiotherapy plus ipilimumab. The receptor was isolated from a human donor with non-small cell lung cancer that progressed on radiotherapy plus ipilimumab. The rearrangement joins TRBV18 to TRBJ2-5; 11 nucleotides match TRBD1. CDR3 sequence reads: CASSKDRGRETQYF. The CDR3 DNA is TGTGCCAGCTCAAAGGACAGGGGGCGAGAGACCCAGTACTTC.